These 9 T cell receptor beta chains came from one sample sequenced in a study of human CD8 memory T cell subsets. Sequencing libraries of TCR beta were made by UMI-labeled 5' RACE. TCRdb reprocessed the 5' RACE reads, with one entry per CDR3 protein and no DNA. There are some 10,000 distinct CDR3 sequences in the sample, with more than 9% held by the top ten. The sequenced material came from CD8+ stem-like memory T cells (TSCM and TCM) sorted from PBMCs. Subset defined: stem-like memory CD8 T cells (TSTEM), CCR7+ PD-1- TIGIT-. The receptors shown here come from a human donor in good health.

This clonotype is called medium-sized (0.01 to 0.1%) based on its frequency. This sequence joins TRBV12-3 or TRBV12-4 and TRBJ2-2; TCRdb indicates TRBD2, and absent DNA this call remains unverified. This CDR3 is built from 15 residues. The CDR3 here is CASSVRRNDTGELFF.

V usage is TRBV7-8 and J usage is TRBJ2-7; TCRdb reports TRBD1, a call that lacks DNA to check it against. Per the germline V gene, CDR1 is SGHVS and CDR2 is FQNEAQ. The CDR3 contains 15 residues. Here the CDR3 reads CASSNRDGTYYEQYF.

The chain links TRBV28 to TRBJ1-3. CDR1 MDHEN and CDR2 SYDVKM come from the germline V gene. The CDR3 length is 13 residues. CDR3 protein: CASSLLPGNTIYF.

The chain carries TRBV7-9 and TRBJ2-5; TCRdb's D call of TRBD1 is untestable without DNA. This CDR3 has 16 residues. Germline V CDR1 and CDR2: SEHNR, FQNEAQ (reference sequence). The CDR3 sequence is CASGHLLGQGGETQYF.

The chain joins TRBV6-5 to TRBJ2-6; the TCRdb call, TRBD1, lacks DNA for checking. Germline V lookup: CDR1 MNHEY, CDR2 SVGAGI. The CDR3 has 16 amino acids. CDR3 sequence reads: CASKQGDLSGANVLTF.

V and J are TRBV13 and TRBJ2-3; TCRdb returns TRBD2, unconfirmable since there is no DNA. The CDR3 has 14 residues. The germline gives CDR1 PRHDT, CDR2 FYEKMQ (reference sequence). CDR3 residues: CASSLGSGADTQYF.

The chain uses TRBV4-3 and TRBJ1-1; TCRdb names TRBD1, which stays unverified in the absence of DNA. CDR1 is LGHNA, CDR2 YSLEER, per germline. CDR3 length: 14 amino acids. The CDR3 loop reads CASSQDFRATEAFF.

This clonotype counts as medium-sized by frequency. The rearrangement uses TRBV29-1 and TRBJ2-1; lacking DNA, the TRBD1 call made by TCRdb goes unchecked. The CDR3 sequence is 14 residues long. Germline-derived CDR1 and CDR2 are SQVTM and ANQGSEA. CDR3 sequence reads: CSVDYRGLGNEQFF.

V is TRBV14 and J is TRBJ1-1. This CDR3 contains 16 residues. Germline V gene data show CDR1 as SGHDN and CDR2 as FVKESK. CDR3 in amino acids: CASSQVGSQKNTEAFF.